This T cell receptor (beta chain) was profiled in a study of blood T cells in healthy people across ages. The V end was cut by 0 bases, the J end by 6 bases, with 12 bases between. Germline V gives CDR1 DFQATT, CDR2 SNEGSKA (reference sequence). The CDR3 runs 13 residues. Isolated PBMCs totaled at least 6 million in each sample. PCR was performed a second time for roughly 7 to 11 cycles using a sample-barcoded 5' primer and a J-beta primer mix. Each cDNA molecule received a tag from a template-switch adaptor that had 12 random nucleotides. TCRdb processed the 5' RACE reads anew with MiXCR; each CDR3 protein has one entry. This sample has around 1,900,000 distinct CDR3 sequences; about two fifths occur once, and the top ten carry around 23%.

The chain combines TRBV20-1 with TRBJ2-7, with D perhaps assigned TRBD1 or TRBD2 (7 bases each). The sequence was obtained from a human donor in good health. The sequenced material came from blood. The CDR3 protein is CSARDGRGGEQYF. In DNA, the CDR3 is TGCAGTGCTAGAGATGGCAGGGGGGGCGAGCAGTACTTC.